The 22 T cell receptor beta chains reported below all come from one sample, sequenced in a study of blood T cell repertoires in COVID-19. Clones were sequenced by immunoSEQ multiplex PCR, and TCRdb holds only the in-frame ones, with some missing. In the table there are roughly 140,000 clones, roughly 84% of which are singletons. The specimen was peripheral blood. Receptor source: a woman aged 60-70 years with COVID-19, enrolled during active disease.

This clone has more than one count but fewer than ten. J is TRBJ2-1 and V is TRBV6-1; TRBD2 agrees at 12 bases. With 4 bases clipped from V and 9 bases from J, the junction kept 13 bases outside the gene matches. The germline CDR1 and CDR2 sequences are MNHNS and SASEGT. The CDR3 runs to 17 residues. The CDR3 reads CASSVLLAGGTSAEQFF. For the CDR3, the DNA is TGTGCCAGCAGTGTCTTACTAGCGGGAGGCACCTCGGCTGAGCAGTTCTTC.

This clone was picked up a small number of times. The CDR3 loop reads CASRPTPTEAFF. The CDR3 region has the DNA TGCGCCAGCAGACCGACACCCACTGAAGCTTTCTTT. The V and J genes are TRBV5-1 and TRBJ1-1; D remains unclear. This CDR3 contains 12 residues. Per germline, CDR1 SGHRS and CDR2 YFSETQ. Trimming took 5 bases from V and 4 from J, leaving 9 bases between them.

As concerns this clone: Other DNA sequences in this sample translate to the same CDR3. This chain joins TRBV5-1 and TRBJ1-3; D ambiguous. V lost 0 bases and J lost 3, with 4 bases in between. The CDR3 totals 13 residues. Germline V gene data show CDR1 as SGHRS and CDR2 as YFSETQ. CDR3 in DNA: TGCGCCAGCAGCTTGGGCAGTGGAAACACCATATATTTT. Residues: CASSLGSGNTIYF.

This clone was counted a single time. This sequence joins TRBV24-1 and TRBJ1-5; 8 bases are a match to TRBD1. The germline V gene has CDR1 KGHDR and CDR2 SFDVKD. Trimming took 3 bases from V and 6 from J; bases not matched to a gene: 9. The CDR3 covers 16 residues. The CDR3: CATSDAGQGSGQPQHF. The CDR3 region has the DNA TGTGCCACCAGTGATGCCGGACAGGGATCGGGTCAGCCCCAGCATTTT.

V is TRBV21-1 and J is TRBJ2-7; no DNA check was done on the table's D call, TRBD1. TRBV21-1 is designated a pseudogene. This CDR3 is 15 amino acids long. CDR3 residues: CASIIVDTSSYEQYV. The CDR3 nucleotides are TGTGCCAGCATCATCGTGGACACAAGCTCCTACGAGCAGTACGTC.

The rearrangement joins TRBV2 to TRBJ1-5, with D perhaps matching TRBD1 (5 bases). Germline values: CDR1 SNHLY, CDR2 FYNNEI. Trimming shortened V by 4 bases and J by 4 bases, and 11 bases separated the two germline ends. The CDR3 consists of 14 residues. For the CDR3, the DNA is TGTGCCAGCAGTGGAGAGACAGCTAATCAGCCCCAGCATTTT. As protein: CASSGETANQPQHF.

The gene calls are TRBV7-6 and TRBJ2-7, with 15 positions matching TRBD2. The CDR3 covers 17 residues. Germline loops: CDR1 SGHVS, CDR2 FNYEAQ. Unmatched junction bases numbered 2, after V lost 2 bases and J lost 0 bases. The chain's CDR3 is CASSLSGLAGGSYEQYF. The CDR3 DNA follows: TGTGCCAGCAGCTTATCGGGACTAGCGGGAGGCTCCTACGAGCAGTACTTC.

This clone has a handful of counts. J is TRBJ2-5 and V is TRBV5-4, with D perhaps matching TRBD2 (6 bases). The germline V gene has CDR1 SGHNT and CDR2 YYREEE (reference sequence). The CDR3 is 15 amino acids. V was pared by 0 bases and J by 5 bases, with 14 bases between. The CDR3, as DNA: TGTGCCAGCAGCTTGGAGACGGGACGGGGGGAGACCCAGTACTTC. Amino acid sequence: CASSLETGRGETQYF. Full variable domain (outside the CDR3, taken from reference TRBV5-4 and TRBJ2-5): ETGVTQSPTHLIKTRGQQVTLRCSSQSGHNTVSWYQQALGQGPQFIFQYYREEENGRGNFPPRFSGLQFPNYSSELNVNALELDDSALYLCASSLETGRGETQYFGPGTRLLVL.

The V call is TRBV6-1, the J call TRBJ1-3, with 8 bases matching TRBD1. This CDR3 is 16 amino acids long. The V gene end was trimmed by 4 bases and the J gene end by 4 bases; junction bases not matched to a gene: 9. The V gene's germline CDR1 is MNHNS and CDR2 SASEGT. CDR3: CASSGRTGSGGNTIYF. CDR3 DNA sequence: TGTGCCAGCAGTGGACGGACAGGGAGCGGCGGAAACACCATATATTTT.

The CDR3 spells CASSLRGGTGGGEQYF. The CDR3 DNA sequence: TGTGCCAGCAGCTTAAGGGGTGGGACAGGGGGCGGCGAGCAGTACTTC. J is TRBJ2-7 and V is TRBV7-2; 12 nucleotides line up with TRBD1. The CDR3 is 16 residues long. The V segment lost 2 bases and the J segment 6 bases; nucleotides outside the gene matches: 8. Germline V gene data show CDR1 as SGHTA and CDR2 as FQGNSA.

This sequence joins TRBV13 and TRBJ2-1, with no clear D. The V and J ends lost 3 bases and 6 bases respectively, with 12 bases between them. The germline gives CDR1 PRHDT, CDR2 FYEKMQ (reference sequence). CDR3 length: 14 amino acids. CDR3 in amino acids: CASSLVIARNEQFF. The CDR3 bases are TGTGCCAGCAGCTTGGTGATAGCACGCAATGAGCAGTTCTTC.

The chain is built from TRBV5-6 and TRBJ1-1; D ambiguous. V was clipped by 3 bases and J by 8 bases, with 8 bases between them. Germline assignment: CDR1 SGHDT and CDR2 YYEEEE. CDR3 length equals 11 residues. The CDR3 loop is CASSYSHEAFF. DNA of the CDR3: TGTGCCAGCAGCTACTCCCACGAAGCTTTCTTT.

The CDR3 DNA reads as TGTGCCACCAGCAACTCAGGGGTGAACTATGGCTACACCTTC. Translating it yields CATSNSGVNYGYTF. V usage is TRBV15 and J usage is TRBJ1-2, with a weak D call TRBD1 (6 bases). The ends were cut back, 4 bases at V and 2 bases at J, with 11 bases in the middle. The germline CDR1 and CDR2 sequences are LNHNV and YYDKDF (reference sequence). This CDR3 comprises 14 residues.

The chain recombines TRBV6-2 or TRBV6-3 with TRBJ2-7, with D tentatively TRBD2 (5 bases). V was cut by 6 bases and J by 4 bases, with 16 bases left in between. The germline V gene has CDR1 MNHEY and CDR2 SVGEGT. This CDR3 has 14 amino acids. The CDR3 loop is CASSPDSVPYEQYF. CDR3 nucleotide sequence: TGTGCCAGCAGCCCCGATAGCGTGCCGTACGAGCAGTACTTC.

This sequence joins TRBV24-1 and TRBJ1-4; 8 bases map to TRBD1. The V segment lost 5 bases and the J segment 0 bases; nucleotides outside the gene matches: 4. The CDR3 loop spans 16 amino acids. CDR1 is KGHDR, CDR2 SFDVKD, per germline. The CDR3 nucleotides are TGTGCCACCAGTGCAGGGGGCGCAGCAACTAATGAAAAACTGTTTTTT. Protein product: CATSAGGAATNEKLFF.

The V call is TRBV5-8, the J call TRBJ2-2; 14 bases align to TRBD2. V shed 4 bases, J shed 1 base, and the junction held 9 bases outside the gene matches. Germline loops: CDR1 SGHTS, CDR2 YDEGEE. The CDR3 has 19 residues. CDR3: CASSGRTSGRPENTGELFF. The CDR3 nucleotides are TGTGCCAGCAGCGGGAGGACTAGCGGGAGGCCAGAGAACACCGGGGAGCTGTTTTTT. The whole variable domain, remainder taken from reference TRBV5-8 and TRBJ2-2, is EAGVTQSPTHLIKTRGQQATLRCSPISGHTSVYWYQQALGLGLQFLLWYDEGEERNRGNFPPRFSGRQFPNYSSELNVNALELEDSALYLCASSGRTSGRPENTGELFFGEGSRLTVL.

This sequence joins TRBV5-5 and TRBJ1-5, with 10 positions matching TRBD1. The CDR3 totals 19 residues. CDR1 SGHKS and CDR2 YYEKEE come from the germline V gene (reference sequence). V gave up 3 bases and J gave up 3 bases; unmatched junction bases: 15. CDR3: CASSSTWDRGRTLNQPQHF. The DNA of the CDR3 is TGTGCCAGCAGCTCTACTTGGGACAGGGGCAGGACTCTCAATCAGCCCCAGCATTTT. The variable domain in full, with the rest retrieved from reference TRBV5-5 and TRBJ1-5, is DAGVTQSPTHLIKTRGQQVTLRCSPISGHKSVSWYQQVLGQGPQFIFQYYEKEERGRGNFPDRFSARQFPNYSSELNVNALLLGDSALYLCASSSTWDRGRTLNQPQHFGDGTRLSIL.

The chain links TRBV5-1 to TRBJ1-4; no reliable D call. Germline CDR1 is SGHRS and CDR2 is YFSETQ. The CDR3 has 14 residues. V gave up 3 bases and J gave up 4 bases, with 10 bases separating them. For the CDR3, the DNA is TGCGCCAGCAGCTGGGATGGGAGTAATGAAAAACTGTTTTTT. It yields the protein CASSWDGSNEKLFF.

The chain joins TRBV6-5 to TRBJ1-1; no firm D call. There are 13 residues in the CDR3. Trimming pared 4 bases from V and 1 base from J, leaving 7 bases between. The germline gives CDR1 MNHEY, CDR2 SVGAGI. CDR3 bases: TGTGCCAGCAGTTCTGGCTGGAACACTGAAGCTTTCTTT. Protein sequence: CASSSGWNTEAFF.

This clone was seen once. The CDR3 is CASSMQGARSTEAFF. In DNA form, the CDR3 reads TGTGCCAGTAGTATGCAGGGGGCGAGATCCACTGAAGCTTTCTTT. The chain employs TRBV19 and TRBJ1-1, with 8 bases matching TRBD1. Looked up from germline, CDR1 is LNHDA and CDR2 is SQIVND (reference sequence). The length of the CDR3 is 15 residues. V lost 3 bases, J lost 4 bases, and 7 bases stayed unmatched.

The gene calls are TRBV2 and TRBJ2-7, with D maybe TRBD1 (6 bases). Per germline, CDR1 SNHLY and CDR2 FYNNEI. CDR3 length: 14 residues. Between the trimmed V and J ends, which lost 4 bases and 2 bases, there was a span of 12 bases. CDR3 residues: CASSAGTWAYEQYF. As DNA, the CDR3 is TGTGCCAGCAGTGCCGGGACATGGGCCTACGAGCAGTACTTC.

The CDR3 DNA is TGTGCCAGCAGTGAAAGGGGCGGACTAGATAGGAACGAGCAGTACTTC. Protein product: CASSERGGLDRNEQYF. V and J are TRBV2 and TRBJ2-7, with 7 bases lining up with TRBD2. The CDR3 runs 16 residues. The trim removed 2 bases at V and 5 bases at J, leaving 12 bases unmatched. Germline CDR1 reads SNHLY; CDR2 reads FYNNEI.